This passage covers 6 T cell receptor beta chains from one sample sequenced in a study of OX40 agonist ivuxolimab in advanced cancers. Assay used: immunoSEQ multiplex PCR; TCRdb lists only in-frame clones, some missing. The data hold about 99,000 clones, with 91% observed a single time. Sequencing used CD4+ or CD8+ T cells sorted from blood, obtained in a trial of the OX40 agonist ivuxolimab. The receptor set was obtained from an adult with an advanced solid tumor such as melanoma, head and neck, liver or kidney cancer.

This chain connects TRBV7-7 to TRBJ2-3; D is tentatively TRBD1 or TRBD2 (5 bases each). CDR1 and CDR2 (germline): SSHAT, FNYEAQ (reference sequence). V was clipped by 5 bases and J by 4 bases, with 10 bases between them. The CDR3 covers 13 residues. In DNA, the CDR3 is TGTGCCAGCAGCAGAGGGGTCGCAGATACGCAGTATTTT. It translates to CASSRGVADTQYF.

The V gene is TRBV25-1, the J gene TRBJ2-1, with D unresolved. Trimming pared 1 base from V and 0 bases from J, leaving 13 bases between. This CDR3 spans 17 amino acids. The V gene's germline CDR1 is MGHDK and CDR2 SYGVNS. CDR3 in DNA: TGTGCCAGCAGTGAATCCCGGGTAAGTTTCTCCTACAATGAGCAGTTCTTC. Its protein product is CASSESRVSFSYNEQFF. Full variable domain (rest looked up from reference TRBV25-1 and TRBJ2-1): EADIYQTPRYLVIGTGKKITLECSQTMGHDKMYWYQQDPGMELHLIHYSYGVNSTEKGDLSSESTVSRIRTEHFPLTLESARPSHTSQYLCASSESRVSFSYNEQFFGPGTRLTVL.

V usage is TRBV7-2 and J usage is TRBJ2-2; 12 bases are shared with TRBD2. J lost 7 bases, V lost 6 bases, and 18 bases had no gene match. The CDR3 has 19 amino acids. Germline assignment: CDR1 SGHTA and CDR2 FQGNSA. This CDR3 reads CASSYRLSGTSGSIGELFF. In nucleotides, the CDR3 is TGTGCCAGCAGTTACCGGCTGTCCGGGACTAGCGGGTCTATCGGGGAGCTGTTTTTT.

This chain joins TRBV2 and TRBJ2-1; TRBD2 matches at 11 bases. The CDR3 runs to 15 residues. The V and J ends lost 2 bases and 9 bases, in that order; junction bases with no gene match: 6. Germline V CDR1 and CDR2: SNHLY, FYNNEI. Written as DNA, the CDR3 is TGTGCCAGCAGTGAAACGGGACTAGCGGTATCTGAGCAGTTCTTC. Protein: CASSETGLAVSEQFF.

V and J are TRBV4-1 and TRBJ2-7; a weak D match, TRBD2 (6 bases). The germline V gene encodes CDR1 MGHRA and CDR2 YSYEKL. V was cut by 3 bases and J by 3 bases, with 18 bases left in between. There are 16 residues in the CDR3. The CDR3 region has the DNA TGCGCCAGCAGCCAGGCCCTGACGGGAGCGGTCTACGAGCAGTACTTC. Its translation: CASSQALTGAVYEQYF.

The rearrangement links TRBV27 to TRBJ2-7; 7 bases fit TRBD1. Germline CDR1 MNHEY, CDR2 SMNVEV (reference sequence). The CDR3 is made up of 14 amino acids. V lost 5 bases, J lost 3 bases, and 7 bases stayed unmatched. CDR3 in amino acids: CASSRTGAGYEQYF. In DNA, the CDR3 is TGTGCCAGCAGTCGAACAGGGGCAGGCTACGAGCAGTACTTC.